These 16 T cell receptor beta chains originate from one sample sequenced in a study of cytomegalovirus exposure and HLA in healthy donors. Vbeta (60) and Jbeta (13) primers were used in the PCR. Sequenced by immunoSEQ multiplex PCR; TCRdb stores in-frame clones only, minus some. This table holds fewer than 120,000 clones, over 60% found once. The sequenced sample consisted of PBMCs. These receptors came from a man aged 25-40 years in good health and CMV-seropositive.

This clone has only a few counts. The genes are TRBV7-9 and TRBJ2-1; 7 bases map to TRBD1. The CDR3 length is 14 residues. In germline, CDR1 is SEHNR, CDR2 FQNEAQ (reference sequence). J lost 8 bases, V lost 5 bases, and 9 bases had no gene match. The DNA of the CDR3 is TGTGCCAGCAGCCATGGGACAGTGAACTATGAGCAGTTCTTC. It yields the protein CASSHGTVNYEQFF.

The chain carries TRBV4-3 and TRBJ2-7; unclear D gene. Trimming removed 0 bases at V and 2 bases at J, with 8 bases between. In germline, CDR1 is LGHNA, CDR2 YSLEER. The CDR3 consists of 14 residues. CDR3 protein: CASSQDVGPYEQYF. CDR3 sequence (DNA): TGCGCCAGCAGCCAAGATGTTGGCCCCTACGAGCAGTACTTC.

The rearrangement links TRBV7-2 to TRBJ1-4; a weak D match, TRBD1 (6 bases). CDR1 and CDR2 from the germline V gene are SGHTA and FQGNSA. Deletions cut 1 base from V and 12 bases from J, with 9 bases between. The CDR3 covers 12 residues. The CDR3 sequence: CASSLVRGELFF. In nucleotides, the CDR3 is TGTGCCAGCAGCTTAGTCAGGGGAGAACTGTTTTTT. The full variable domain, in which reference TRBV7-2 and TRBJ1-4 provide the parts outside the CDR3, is GAGVSQSPSNKVTEKGKDVELRCDPISGHTALYWYRQSLGQGLEFLIYFQGNSAPDKSGLPSDRFSAERTGGSVSTLTIQRTQQEDSAVYLCASSLVRGELFFGSGTQLSVL.

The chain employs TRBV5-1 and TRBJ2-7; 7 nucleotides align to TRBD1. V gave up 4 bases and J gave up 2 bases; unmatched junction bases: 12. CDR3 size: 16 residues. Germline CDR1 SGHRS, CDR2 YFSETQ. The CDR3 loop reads CASSKSGQAVTYEQYF. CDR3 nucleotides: TGCGCCAGCAGCAAGTCTGGACAGGCGGTCACCTACGAGCAGTACTTC. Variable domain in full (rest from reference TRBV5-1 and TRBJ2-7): KAGVTQTPRYLIKTRGQQVTLSCSPISGHRSVSWYQQTPGQGLQFLFEYFSETQRNKGNFPGRFSGRQFSNSRSEMNVSTLELGDSALYLCASSKSGQAVTYEQYFGPGTRLTVT.

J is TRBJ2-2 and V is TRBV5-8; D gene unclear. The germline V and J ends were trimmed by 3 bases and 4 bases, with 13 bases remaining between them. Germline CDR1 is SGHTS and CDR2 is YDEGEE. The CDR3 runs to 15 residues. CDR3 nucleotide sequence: TGTGCCAGCAGCTCGAGTCCGTCGGGCACCGGGGAGCTGTTTTTT. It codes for CASSSSPSGTGELFF.

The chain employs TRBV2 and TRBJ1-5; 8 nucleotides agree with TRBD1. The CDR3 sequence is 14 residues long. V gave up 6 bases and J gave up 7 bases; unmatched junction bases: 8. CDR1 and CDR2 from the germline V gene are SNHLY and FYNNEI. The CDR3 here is CASRDDRGDQPQHF. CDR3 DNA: TGTGCCAGCAGGGACGACAGGGGTGACCAGCCCCAGCATTTT.

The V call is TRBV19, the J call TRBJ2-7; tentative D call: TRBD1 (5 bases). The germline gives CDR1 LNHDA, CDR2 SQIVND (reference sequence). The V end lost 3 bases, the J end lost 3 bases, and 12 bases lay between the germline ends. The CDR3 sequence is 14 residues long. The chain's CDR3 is CASSISTERYEQYF. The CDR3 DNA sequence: TGTGCCAGTAGTATCTCGACAGAACGCTACGAGCAGTACTTC.

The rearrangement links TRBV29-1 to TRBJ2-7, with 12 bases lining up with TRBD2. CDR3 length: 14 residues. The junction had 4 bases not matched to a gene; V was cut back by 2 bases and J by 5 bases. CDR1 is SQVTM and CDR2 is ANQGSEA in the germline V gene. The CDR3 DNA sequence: TGCAGCGTTGAACGGCTAGCGGGGGGGAACGAGCAGTACTTC. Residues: CSVERLAGGNEQYF.

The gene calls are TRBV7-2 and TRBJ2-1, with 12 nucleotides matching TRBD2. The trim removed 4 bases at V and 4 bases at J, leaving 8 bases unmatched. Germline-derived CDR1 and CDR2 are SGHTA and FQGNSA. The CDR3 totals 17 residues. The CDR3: CASSYSSGGAGYNEQFF. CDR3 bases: TGTGCCAGCAGCTACTCTAGCGGGGGGGCGGGGTACAATGAGCAGTTCTTC.

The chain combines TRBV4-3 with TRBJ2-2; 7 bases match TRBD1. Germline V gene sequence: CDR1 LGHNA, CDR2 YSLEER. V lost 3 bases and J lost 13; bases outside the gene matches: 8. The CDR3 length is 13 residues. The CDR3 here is CASSQERQGVLFF. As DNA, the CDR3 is TGCGCCAGCAGCCAGGAGAGACAGGGTGTGCTGTTTTTT.

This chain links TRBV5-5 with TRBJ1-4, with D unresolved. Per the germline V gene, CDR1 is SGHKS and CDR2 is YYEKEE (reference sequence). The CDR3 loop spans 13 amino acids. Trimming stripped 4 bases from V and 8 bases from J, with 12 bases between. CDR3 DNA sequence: TGTGCCAGCAGCGCAGGACTCTGGGAAAAACTGTTTTTT. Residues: CASSAGLWEKLFF.

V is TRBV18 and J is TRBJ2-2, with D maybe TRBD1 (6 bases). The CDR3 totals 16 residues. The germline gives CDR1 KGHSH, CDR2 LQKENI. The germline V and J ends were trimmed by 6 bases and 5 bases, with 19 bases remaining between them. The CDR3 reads CASSLQGSGWTGELFF. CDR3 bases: TGTGCCAGCTCGTTACAGGGTTCGGGTTGGACCGGGGAGCTGTTTTTT.

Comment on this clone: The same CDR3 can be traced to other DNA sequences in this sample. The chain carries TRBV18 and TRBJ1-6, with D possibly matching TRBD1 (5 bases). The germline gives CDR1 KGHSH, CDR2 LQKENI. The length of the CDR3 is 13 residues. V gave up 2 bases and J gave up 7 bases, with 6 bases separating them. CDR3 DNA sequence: TGTGCCAGCTCACCAGACAGAAATTCACCCCTCCACTTT. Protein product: CASSPDRNSPLHF.

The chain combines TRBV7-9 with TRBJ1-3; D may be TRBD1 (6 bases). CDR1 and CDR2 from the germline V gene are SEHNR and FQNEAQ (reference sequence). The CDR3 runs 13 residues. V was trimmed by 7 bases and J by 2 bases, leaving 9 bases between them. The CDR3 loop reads CASKTGTGNTIYF. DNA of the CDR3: TGTGCCAGCAAAACAGGGACTGGAAACACCATATATTTT.

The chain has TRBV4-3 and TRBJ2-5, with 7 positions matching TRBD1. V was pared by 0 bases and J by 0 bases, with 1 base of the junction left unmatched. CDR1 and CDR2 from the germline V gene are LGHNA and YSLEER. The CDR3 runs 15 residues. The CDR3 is CASSQDRGYQETQYF. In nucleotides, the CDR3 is TGCGCCAGCAGCCAAGACAGGGGGTACCAAGAGACCCAGTACTTC.

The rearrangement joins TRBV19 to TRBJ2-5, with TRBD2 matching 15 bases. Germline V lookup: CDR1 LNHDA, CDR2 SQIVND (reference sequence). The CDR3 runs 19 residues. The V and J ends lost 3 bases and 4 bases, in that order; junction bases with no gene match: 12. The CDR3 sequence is CASSIPPGLAGGARETQYF. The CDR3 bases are TGTGCCAGTAGTATCCCCCCGGGACTAGCGGGGGGAGCAAGAGAGACCCAGTACTTC.